Sequencing of this T cell receptor beta chain was carried out in a study of Graves' ophthalmopathy and Graves' hyperthyroidism. Per germline, CDR1 LNHNV and CDR2 YYDKDF (reference sequence). This CDR3 comprises 16 residues. Trimming removed 6 bases from V and 4 bases from J; junction bases left unmatched: 10. The sequenced template was RNA, covering the TCR beta CDR3 region. First-round RT-PCR relied on HTBI primers, and a second-round multiplex PCR came next. TCRdb processed the multiplex PCR reads anew with MiXCR; each CDR3 protein has one entry. The table has roughly 500,000 distinct CDR3 sequences, 14% seen once.

This clonotype was sampled from a woman in her thirties with Graves' ophthalmopathy. Sequencing input: blood. This chain uses TRBV15 with TRBJ2-5, with TRBD2 identical over 11 bases. CDR3 coding DNA: TGTGCCACCAGGGCTGATAGCGGGGGGGAGTTAGAGACCCAGTACTTC. Its translation: CATRADSGGELETQYF.